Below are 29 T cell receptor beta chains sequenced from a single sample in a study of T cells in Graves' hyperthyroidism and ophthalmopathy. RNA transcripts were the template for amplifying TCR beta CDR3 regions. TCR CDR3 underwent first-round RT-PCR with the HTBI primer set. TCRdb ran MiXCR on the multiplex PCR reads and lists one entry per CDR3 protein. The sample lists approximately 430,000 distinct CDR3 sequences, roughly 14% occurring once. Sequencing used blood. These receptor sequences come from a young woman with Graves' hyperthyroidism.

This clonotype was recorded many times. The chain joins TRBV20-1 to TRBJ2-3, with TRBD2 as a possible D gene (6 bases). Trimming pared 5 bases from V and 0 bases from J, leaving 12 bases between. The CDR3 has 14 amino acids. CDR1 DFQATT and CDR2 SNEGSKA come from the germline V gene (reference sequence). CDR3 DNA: TGCAGTGCTTGGGGGACTTTTAGCACAGATACGCAGTATTTT. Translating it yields CSAWGTFSTDTQYF.

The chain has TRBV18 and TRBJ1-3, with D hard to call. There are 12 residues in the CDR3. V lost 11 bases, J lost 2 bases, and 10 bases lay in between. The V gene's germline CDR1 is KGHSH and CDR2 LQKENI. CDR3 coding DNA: TGTGCCGGACGGGAAGCTGGAAACACCATATATTTT. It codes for CAGREAGNTIYF.

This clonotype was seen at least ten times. The CDR3 region is CASSFTGEWETQYF. The CDR3 DNA reads as TGTGCCAGCAGCTTCACAGGGGAGTGGGAGACCCAGTACTTC. The gene calls are TRBV7-6 and TRBJ2-5, with TRBD1 identical over 7 bases. Germline values: CDR1 SGHVS, CDR2 FNYEAQ. The CDR3 extends over 14 amino acids. The ends lost 3 bases at V and 5 bases at J; junction bases unmatched: 6.

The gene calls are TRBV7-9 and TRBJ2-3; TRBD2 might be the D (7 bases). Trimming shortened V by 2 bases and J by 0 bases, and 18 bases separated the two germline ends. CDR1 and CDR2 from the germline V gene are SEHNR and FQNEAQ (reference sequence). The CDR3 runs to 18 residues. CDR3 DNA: TGTGCCAGCAGCTTACAATACTTGGGGGGGGCCAGCACAGATACGCAGTATTTT. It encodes CASSLQYLGGASTDTQYF.

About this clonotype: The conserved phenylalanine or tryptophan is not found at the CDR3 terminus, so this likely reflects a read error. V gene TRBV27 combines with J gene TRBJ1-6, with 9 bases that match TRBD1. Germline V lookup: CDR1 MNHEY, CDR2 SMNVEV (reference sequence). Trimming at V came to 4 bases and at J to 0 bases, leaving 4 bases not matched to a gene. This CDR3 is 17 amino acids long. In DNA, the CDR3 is TGTGCCAGCAGTTCGGGACAGGGATACTCCTATAATTCACCCCTCCACTCT. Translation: CASSSGQGYSYNSPLHS.

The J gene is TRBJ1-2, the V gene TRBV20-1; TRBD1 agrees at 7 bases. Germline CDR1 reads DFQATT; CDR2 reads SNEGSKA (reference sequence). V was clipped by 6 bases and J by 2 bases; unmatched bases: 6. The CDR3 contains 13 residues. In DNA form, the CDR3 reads TGCAGTGCACGACAGGGATTCAACTATGGCTACACCTTC. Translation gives CSARQGFNYGYTF.

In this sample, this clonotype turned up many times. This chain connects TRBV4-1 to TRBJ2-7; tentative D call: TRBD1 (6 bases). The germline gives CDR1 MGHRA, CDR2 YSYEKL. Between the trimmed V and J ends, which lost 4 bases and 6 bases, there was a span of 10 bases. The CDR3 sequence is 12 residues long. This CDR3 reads CASSLQGGEQYF. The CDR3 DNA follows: TGCGCCAGCAGCCTTCAAGGGGGCGAGCAGTACTTC.

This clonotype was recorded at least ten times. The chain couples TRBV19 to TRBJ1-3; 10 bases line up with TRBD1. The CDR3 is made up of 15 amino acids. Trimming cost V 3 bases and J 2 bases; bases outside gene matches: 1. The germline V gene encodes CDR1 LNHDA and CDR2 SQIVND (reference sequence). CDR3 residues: CASSMGTGAGNTIYF. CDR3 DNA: TGTGCCAGTAGTATGGGGACAGGGGCTGGAAACACCATATATTTT.

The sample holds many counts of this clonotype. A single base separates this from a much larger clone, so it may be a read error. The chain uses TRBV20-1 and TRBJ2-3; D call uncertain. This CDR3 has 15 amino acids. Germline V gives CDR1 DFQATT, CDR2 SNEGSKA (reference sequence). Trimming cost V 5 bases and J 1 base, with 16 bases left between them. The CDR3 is CSASHRTDRTDTQYF. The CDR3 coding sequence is TGCAGTGCTTCCCACCGTACGGATCGCACAGATACGCAGTATTTT.

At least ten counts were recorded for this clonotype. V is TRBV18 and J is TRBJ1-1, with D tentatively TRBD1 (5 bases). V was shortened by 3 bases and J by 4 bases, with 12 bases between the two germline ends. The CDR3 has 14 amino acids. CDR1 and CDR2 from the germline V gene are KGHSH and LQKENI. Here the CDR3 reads CASSPGGDGTEAFF. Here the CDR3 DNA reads TGTGCCAGCTCACCGGGGGGGGATGGCACTGAAGCTTTCTTT. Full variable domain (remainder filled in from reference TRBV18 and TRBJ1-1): NAGVMQNPRHLVRRRGQEARLRCSPMKGHSHVYWYRQLPEEGLKFMVYLQKENIIDESGMPKERFSAEFPKEGPSILRIQQVVRGDSAAYFCASSPGGDGTEAFFGQGTRLTVV.

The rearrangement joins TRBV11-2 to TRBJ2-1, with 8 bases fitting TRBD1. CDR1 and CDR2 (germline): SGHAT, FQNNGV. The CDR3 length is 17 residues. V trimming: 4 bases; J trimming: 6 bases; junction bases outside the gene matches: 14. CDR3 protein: CASSSGDGTGGINEQFF. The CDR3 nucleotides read TGTGCCAGCAGCTCTGGGGACGGGACAGGAGGAATCAATGAGCAGTTCTTC.

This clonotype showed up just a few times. CDR3 amino acids: CASSREGFDTF. The CDR3 bases are TGTGCCAGCAGCCGCGAGGGGTTCGACACCTTC. The gene calls are TRBV12-3 or TRBV12-4 and TRBJ1-2, with D maybe TRBD1 (5 bases). Trimming cost V 6 bases and J 12 bases, with 14 bases left between them. CDR3 size: 11 residues.

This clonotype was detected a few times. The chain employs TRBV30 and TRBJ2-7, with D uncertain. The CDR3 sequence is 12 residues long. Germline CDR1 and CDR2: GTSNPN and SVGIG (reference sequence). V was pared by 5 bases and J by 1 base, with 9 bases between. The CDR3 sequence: CAWGTVSYEQYF. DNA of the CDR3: TGTGCCTGGGGAACAGTATCCTACGAGCAGTACTTC.

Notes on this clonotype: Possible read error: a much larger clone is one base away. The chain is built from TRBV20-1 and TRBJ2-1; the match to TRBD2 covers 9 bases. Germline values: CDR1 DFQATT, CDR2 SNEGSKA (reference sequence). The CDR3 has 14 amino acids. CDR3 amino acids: CSARLAGSYNEQSF. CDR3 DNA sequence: TGCAGTGCTAGACTAGCGGGAAGCTACAATGAGCAGTCCTTC.

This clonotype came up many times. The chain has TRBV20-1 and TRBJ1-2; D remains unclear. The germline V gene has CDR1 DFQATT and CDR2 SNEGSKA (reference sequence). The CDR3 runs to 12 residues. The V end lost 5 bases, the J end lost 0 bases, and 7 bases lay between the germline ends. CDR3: CSAYGPNYGYTF. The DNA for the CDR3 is TGCAGTGCTTATGGCCCTAACTATGGCTACACCTTC.

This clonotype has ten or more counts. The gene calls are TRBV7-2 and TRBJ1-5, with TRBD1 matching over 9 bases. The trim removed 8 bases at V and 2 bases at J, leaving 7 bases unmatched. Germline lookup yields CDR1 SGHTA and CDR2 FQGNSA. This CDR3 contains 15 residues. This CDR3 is CASGSGQGGNQPQHF. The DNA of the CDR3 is TGTGCCAGCGGATCGGGACAGGGAGGCAATCAGCCCCAGCATTTT.

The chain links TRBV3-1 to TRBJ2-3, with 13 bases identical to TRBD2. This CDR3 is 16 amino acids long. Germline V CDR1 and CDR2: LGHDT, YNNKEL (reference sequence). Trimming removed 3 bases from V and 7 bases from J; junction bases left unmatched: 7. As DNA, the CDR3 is TGTGCCAGCAGCCATTCTCGGACTAGCGGGAGCCATACGCAGTATTTT. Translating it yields CASSHSRTSGSHTQYF.

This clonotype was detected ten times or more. The CDR3 nucleotides read TGTGCCTGGAGCGGACCCAATGAAAAACTGTTTTTT. Its protein is CAWSGPNEKLFF. J is TRBJ1-4 and V is TRBV30; D remains unclear. The germline V and J ends were trimmed by 3 bases and 5 bases, with 7 bases remaining between them. Germline CDR1 GTSNPN, CDR2 SVGIG (reference sequence). This CDR3 has 12 residues.

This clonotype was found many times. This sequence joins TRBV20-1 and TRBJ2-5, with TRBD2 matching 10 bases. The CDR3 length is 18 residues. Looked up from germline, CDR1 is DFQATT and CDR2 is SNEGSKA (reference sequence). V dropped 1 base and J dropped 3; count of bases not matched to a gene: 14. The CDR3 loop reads CSARGRRASGRGEETQYF. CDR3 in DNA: TGCAGTGCTAGAGGTCGCAGGGCTAGCGGGAGAGGGGAAGAGACCCAGTACTTC.

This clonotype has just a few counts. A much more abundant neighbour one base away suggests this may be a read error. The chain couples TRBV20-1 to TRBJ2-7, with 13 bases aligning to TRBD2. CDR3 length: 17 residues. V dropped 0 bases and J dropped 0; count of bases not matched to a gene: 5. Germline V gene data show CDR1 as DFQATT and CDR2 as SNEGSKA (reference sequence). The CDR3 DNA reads TGCAGTGCTAGAGATACTAGCGGGGGGGCCCACTCCTACGAGCAGTACTTC. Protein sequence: CSARDTSGGAHSYEQYF.

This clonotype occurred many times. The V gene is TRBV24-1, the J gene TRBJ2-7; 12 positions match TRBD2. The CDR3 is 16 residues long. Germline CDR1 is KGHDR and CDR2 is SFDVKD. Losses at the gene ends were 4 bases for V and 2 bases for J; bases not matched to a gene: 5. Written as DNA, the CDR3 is TGTGCCACCAGTGACACCACTAGCGGGAGGCCCTACGAGCAGTACTTC. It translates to CATSDTTSGRPYEQYF.

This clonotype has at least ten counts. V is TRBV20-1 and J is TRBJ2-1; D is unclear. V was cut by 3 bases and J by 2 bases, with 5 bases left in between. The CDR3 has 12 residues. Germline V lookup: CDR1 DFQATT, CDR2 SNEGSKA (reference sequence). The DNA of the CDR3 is TGCAGTGCTAGTTCCACCTACAATGAGCAGTTCTTC. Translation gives CSASSTYNEQFF.

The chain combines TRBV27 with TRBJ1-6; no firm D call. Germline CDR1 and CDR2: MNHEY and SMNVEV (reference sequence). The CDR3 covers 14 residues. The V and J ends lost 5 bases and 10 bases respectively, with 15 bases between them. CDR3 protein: CASSGGVGGSPLHF. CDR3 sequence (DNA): TGTGCCAGCAGTGGAGGAGTCGGAGGGTCACCCCTCCACTTT.

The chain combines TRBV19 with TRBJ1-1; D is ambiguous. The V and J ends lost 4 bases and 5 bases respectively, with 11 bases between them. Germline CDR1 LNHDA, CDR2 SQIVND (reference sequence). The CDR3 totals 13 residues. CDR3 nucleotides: TGTGCCAGTAGTACTACTTGGCAGACTGAAGCTTTCTTT. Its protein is CASSTTWQTEAFF.

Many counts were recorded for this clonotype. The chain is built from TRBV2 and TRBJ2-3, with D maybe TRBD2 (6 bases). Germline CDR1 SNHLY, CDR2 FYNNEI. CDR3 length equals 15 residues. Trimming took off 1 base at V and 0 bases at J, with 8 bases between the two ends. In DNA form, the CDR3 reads TGTGCCAGCAGTGAAGAAGGGACTAGCACAGATACGCAGTATTTT. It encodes CASSEEGTSTDTQYF.

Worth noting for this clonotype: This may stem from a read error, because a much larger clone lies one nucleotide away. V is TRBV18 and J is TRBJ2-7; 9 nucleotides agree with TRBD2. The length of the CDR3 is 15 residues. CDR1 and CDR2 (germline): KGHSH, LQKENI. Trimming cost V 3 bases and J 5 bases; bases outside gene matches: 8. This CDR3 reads CASSPSTSGDHEQYF. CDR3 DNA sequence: TGTGCCAGCTCACCCTCGACTAGCGGAGACCACGAGCAGTACTTC.

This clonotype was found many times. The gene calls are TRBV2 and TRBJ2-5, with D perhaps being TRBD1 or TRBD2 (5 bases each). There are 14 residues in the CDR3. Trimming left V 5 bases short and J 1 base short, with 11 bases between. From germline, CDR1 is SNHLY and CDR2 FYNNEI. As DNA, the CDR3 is TGTGCCAGCAGTCTCCGGGACGCCCAAGAGACCCAGTACTTC. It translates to CASSLRDAQETQYF.

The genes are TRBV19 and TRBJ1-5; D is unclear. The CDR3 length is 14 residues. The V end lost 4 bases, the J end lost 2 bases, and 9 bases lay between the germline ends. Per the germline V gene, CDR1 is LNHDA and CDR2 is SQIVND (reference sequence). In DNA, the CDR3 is TGTGCCAGTAGTACCCGCAGCCGCAATCAGCCCCAGCATTTT. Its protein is CASSTRSRNQPQHF.

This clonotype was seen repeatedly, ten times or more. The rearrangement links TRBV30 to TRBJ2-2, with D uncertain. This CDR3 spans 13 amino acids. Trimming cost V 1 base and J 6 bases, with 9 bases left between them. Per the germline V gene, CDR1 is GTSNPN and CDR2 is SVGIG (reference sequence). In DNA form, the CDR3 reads TGTGCCTGGAGTGGGACGGATCCCGGGGAGCTGTTTTTT. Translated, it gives CAWSGTDPGELFF.